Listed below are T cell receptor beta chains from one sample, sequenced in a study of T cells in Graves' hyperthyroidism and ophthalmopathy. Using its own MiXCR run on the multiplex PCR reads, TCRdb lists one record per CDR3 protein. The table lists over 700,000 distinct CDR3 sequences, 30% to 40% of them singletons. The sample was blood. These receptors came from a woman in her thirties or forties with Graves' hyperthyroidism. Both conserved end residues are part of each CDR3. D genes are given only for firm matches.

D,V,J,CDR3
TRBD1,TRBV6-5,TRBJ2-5,CASSYTDRGGIQYF
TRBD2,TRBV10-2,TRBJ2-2,CAGRRELSTGELFF
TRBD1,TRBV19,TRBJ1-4,CASSGRDRGISVNEKLFF
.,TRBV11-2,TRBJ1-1,CASSLVPGPTEAFF
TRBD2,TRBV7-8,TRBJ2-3,CASSPLAGGPLTDTQYF
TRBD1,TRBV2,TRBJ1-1,CASSAHTGQHTEAFF
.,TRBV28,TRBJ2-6,CASSPYPGANVLTF
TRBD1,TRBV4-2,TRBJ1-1,CASSQELRGTEAFF
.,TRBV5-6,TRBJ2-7,CASSLVGSSRNEQYF
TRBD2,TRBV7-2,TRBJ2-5,CASSLVPGGGRTLSTQYF